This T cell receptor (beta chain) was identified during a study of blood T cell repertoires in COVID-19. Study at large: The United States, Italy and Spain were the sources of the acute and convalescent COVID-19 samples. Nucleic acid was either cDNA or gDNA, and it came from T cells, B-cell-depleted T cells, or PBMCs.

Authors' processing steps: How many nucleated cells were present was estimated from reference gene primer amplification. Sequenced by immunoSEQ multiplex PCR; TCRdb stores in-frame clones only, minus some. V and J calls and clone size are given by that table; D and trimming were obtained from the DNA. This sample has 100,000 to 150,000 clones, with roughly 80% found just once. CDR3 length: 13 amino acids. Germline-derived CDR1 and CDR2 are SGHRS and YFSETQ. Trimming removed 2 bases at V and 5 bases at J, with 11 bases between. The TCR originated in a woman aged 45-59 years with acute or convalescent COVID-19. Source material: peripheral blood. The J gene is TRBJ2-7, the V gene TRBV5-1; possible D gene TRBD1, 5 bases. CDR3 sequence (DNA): TGCGCCAGCAGCTTCCAGGGCCTCGACGAGCAGTACTTC. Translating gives CASSFQGLDEQYF. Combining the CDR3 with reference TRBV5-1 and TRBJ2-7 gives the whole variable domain KAGVTQTPRYLIKTRGQQVTLSCSPISGHRSVSWYQQTPGQGLQFLFEYFSETQRNKGNFPGRFSGRQFSNSRSEMNVSTLELGDSALYLCASSFQGLDEQYFGPGTRLTVT.